This TCR beta chain was captured in a study of shared clonotypes between healthy human individuals. About the study: The study enrolled two women and three men aged 18 to 49. Donors had three CD4 naive, three CD4 memory, two CD8 naive and one CD8 memory plate apiece.

Assay used: immunoSEQ multiplex PCR; TCRdb lists only in-frame clones, some missing. The profile shows roughly 2.5 million clones, around nine tenths of them singletons. The germline V gene encodes CDR1 GTSNPN and CDR2 SVGIG (reference sequence). The CDR3 has 11 residues. The V and J ends lost 5 bases and 4 bases respectively, with 8 bases between them. The clonotype originates from a man aged 18 to 30 in good health. The specimen was naive CD4+ T cells sorted from blood. The subset here: CD45RA+ positively selected. The chain uses TRBV30 and TRBJ1-1, with D possibly being TRBD1 (5 bases). The CDR3 region is CAWGDGTEAFF. The CDR3 DNA is TGTGCCTGGGGGGACGGCACTGAAGCTTTCTTT.